The next 24 T cell receptor beta chains were all read from a single sample in a study of Tregs in tolerant kidney transplant recipients. The nonmyeloablative bone marrow transplants came from related graft donors, with transient mixed chimerism. The assay was immunoSEQ multiplex PCR, and TCRdb's table has in-frame clones only and misses some. The sample includes 55,000 to 75,000 clones, more than 75% seen only once; the top ten take about 3.8%. Sequenced material: CD4+ T cells from blood (PBMCs), taken 6 months after the transplant. These receptors all come from a human patient who received a combined kidney and bone marrow transplant. Some T cells may have come from the graft donor.

The chain has TRBV20-1 and TRBJ2-7; TRBD1 aligns across 8 bases. CDR3 size: 11 residues. Germline CDR1 reads DFQATT; CDR2 reads SNEGSKA (reference sequence). J gave up 7 bases and V 6 bases, and 5 bases lay outside the gene matches. CDR3 sequence: CSARTGWEQYF. CDR3 coding DNA: TGCAGTGCCAGGACAGGGTGGGAGCAGTACTTC.

This clone was found a few times. This chain joins TRBV10-3 and TRBJ2-7; D is perhaps TRBD2 (5 bases). The CDR3 is made up of 14 amino acids. Germline V gene sequence: CDR1 ENHRY, CDR2 SYGVKD. V gave up 0 bases and J gave up 5 bases, with 11 bases separating them. CDR3 nucleotide sequence: TGTGCCATCAGTGAGTCTCGCCTCGGGGACGAGCAGTACTTC. This translates into CAISESRLGDEQYF.

The rearrangement uses TRBV4-3 and TRBJ2-7, with D possibly TRBD1 on 5 matching bases. This CDR3 is built from 13 residues. The V gene's germline CDR1 is LGHNA and CDR2 YSLEER. V gave up 4 bases and J gave up 2 bases, with 9 bases separating them. The CDR3 loop reads CASSRPGPYEQYF. The CDR3 bases are TGCGCCAGCAGCCGCCCAGGGCCCTACGAGCAGTACTTC.

CDR3 region: CASSLGPGEGTEAFF. The DNA of the CDR3 is TGTGCCAGCAGCCTCGGGCCAGGGGAAGGAACTGAAGCTTTCTTT. The chain carries TRBV7-2 and TRBJ1-1, with a tentative D call TRBD1 (6 bases). V gave up 5 bases and J gave up 5 bases, with 18 bases separating them. The length of the CDR3 is 15 residues. Germline CDR1 is SGHTA and CDR2 is FQGNSA.

The V gene is TRBV6-5, the J gene TRBJ2-3, with D possibly being TRBD2 (6 bases). The CDR3 runs to 14 residues. Trimming took off 4 bases at V and 9 bases at J, with 17 bases between the two ends. CDR1 is MNHEY, CDR2 SVGAGI, per germline. CDR3 in amino acids: CASSFYPAGGTQYF. The DNA for the CDR3 is TGTGCCAGCAGTTTCTACCCGGCCGGGGGAACGCAGTATTTT.

CDR3 nucleotides: TGTGCCAGCACCAGAGAGGAGCGGGGGTGCCAAGAGACCCAGTACTTC. Its protein product is CASTREERGCQETQYF. The chain employs TRBV7-3 and TRBJ2-5, with 8 bases matching TRBD2. The CDR3 loop spans 16 amino acids. Trimming cost V 7 bases and J 1 base; bases outside gene matches: 11. The germline CDR1 and CDR2 sequences are SGHTA and FQGTGA.

The chain carries TRBV5-1 and TRBJ2-5; maybe TRBD2 (7 bases). The V gene lost 4 bases and the J gene lost 1 base, with 17 bases spanning the gap. The germline gives CDR1 SGHRS, CDR2 YFSETQ. The CDR3 length is 16 residues. CDR3 residues: CASSARGASLQETQYF. In DNA, the CDR3 is TGCGCCAGCAGCGCCCGGGGGGCCAGCCTCCAAGAGACCCAGTACTTC.

This sequence joins TRBV9 and TRBJ2-3; 8 nucleotides agree with TRBD2. Germline V CDR1 and CDR2: SGDLS, YYNGEE. This CDR3 comprises 16 residues. V was clipped by 0 bases and J by 2 bases; unmatched bases: 5. The CDR3 here is CASSVGISGATDTQYF. The CDR3 DNA reads as TGTGCCAGCAGCGTAGGGATTAGCGGGGCCACAGATACGCAGTATTTT.

This chain links TRBV4-2 with TRBJ1-1, with TRBD1 identical over 9 bases. The germline gives CDR1 LGHNA, CDR2 YNFKEQ. With 1 base clipped from V and 5 bases from J, the junction kept 5 bases outside the gene matches. The CDR3 is 15 amino acids. CDR3 residues: CASSQGQGVRTEAFF. As DNA, the CDR3 is TGTGCCAGCAGCCAAGGACAGGGGGTCAGGACTGAAGCTTTCTTT.

The chain uses TRBV11-3 and TRBJ2-1; 7 bases fit TRBD2. The CDR3 sequence is 13 residues long. Germline V gives CDR1 SGHNT, CDR2 YENEEA. The V gene end was trimmed by 1 base and the J gene end by 9 bases; junction bases not matched to a gene: 3. In DNA form, the CDR3 reads TGTGCCAGCAGCTTAGGAAGGGAGGGTGAGCAGTTCTTC. Translating gives CASSLGREGEQFF.

The V and J genes are TRBV4-1 and TRBJ2-7; maybe TRBD1 (5 bases). The CDR3 runs to 15 residues. Germline V lookup: CDR1 MGHRA, CDR2 YSYEKL. V was cut by 1 base and J by 6 bases, with 16 bases left in between. This CDR3 reads CASSQGVRQPGEQYF. DNA of the CDR3: TGCGCCAGCAGCCAAGGGGTGCGACAGCCTGGCGAGCAGTACTTC.

The chain has TRBV7-8 and TRBJ2-4; 8 nucleotides agree with TRBD1. The V segment lost 3 bases and the J segment 6 bases; nucleotides outside the gene matches: 7. The CDR3 is made up of 15 amino acids. Germline CDR1 is SGHVS and CDR2 is FQNEAQ. CDR3 sequence reads: CASSFPRGQGNIQYF. The CDR3 nucleotides read TGTGCCAGCAGCTTCCCCAGGGGGCAGGGAAACATTCAGTACTTC.

This clone has only one observation. V and J are TRBV2 and TRBJ1-2, with D maybe TRBD1 (6 bases). From germline, CDR1 is SNHLY and CDR2 FYNNEI. The CDR3 length is 13 residues. The germline V and J ends were trimmed by 2 bases and 8 bases, with 12 bases remaining between them. CDR3 in DNA: TGTGCCAGCAGTGAATACAGGGAATACGGCTACACCTTC. It encodes CASSEYREYGYTF.

The chain is built from TRBV6-1 and TRBJ2-2; no clear D. The CDR3 has 16 amino acids. Trimming pared 0 bases from V and 1 base from J, leaving 9 bases between. Germline V CDR1 and CDR2: MNHNS, SASEGT. CDR3 coding DNA: TGTGCCAGCAGTGAAGCAGCGATAGGGAACACCGGGGAGCTGTTTTTT. Protein product: CASSEAAIGNTGELFF.

DNA for the CDR3: TGTGCCATCAGTGAGAGGACAGTCCAAGAGACCCAGTACTTC. This gives the protein CAISERTVQETQYF. The chain employs TRBV10-3 and TRBJ2-5, with a possible D match to TRBD1 (6 bases). V was trimmed by 2 bases and J by 1 base, leaving 8 bases between them. The CDR3 covers 14 residues. Germline V gene sequence: CDR1 ENHRY, CDR2 SYGVKD.

The chain recombines TRBV6-1 with TRBJ2-7; D might be TRBD1 (6 bases). Trimming cost V 6 bases and J 3 bases, with 15 bases left between them. Germline V CDR1 and CDR2: MNHNS, SASEGT. The CDR3 totals 14 residues. CDR3 DNA: TGTGCCAGCAGAGGTTTACAGGGCCGCTACGAGCAGTACTTC. This gives the protein CASRGLQGRYEQYF.

This clone has only one observation. J is TRBJ1-5 and V is TRBV4-2; 8 bases line up with TRBD1. The CDR3 loop spans 14 amino acids. Germline CDR1 is LGHNA and CDR2 is YNFKEQ. The V and J ends lost 5 bases and 7 bases, in that order; junction bases with no gene match: 7. The CDR3 DNA is TGTGCCAGCAGCTGGACAGGGCTCGGGCAGCCCCAGCATTTT. Protein sequence: CASSWTGLGQPQHF.

This clone was seen a single time. The chain employs TRBV11-3 and TRBJ2-5, with TRBD2 matching over 8 bases. The J call may be faulty, since TRBJ2-7 better matches the DNA end. The CDR3 is 14 amino acids. The germline V gene encodes CDR1 SGHNT and CDR2 YENEEA. The CDR3 region has the DNA TGTGCCAGCAGCTTTACGGGAGGGCCCGACGAGCAGTACTTC. It codes for CASSFTGGPDEQYF.

V usage is TRBV5-1 and J usage is TRBJ2-5, with 11 positions matching TRBD2. The trim removed 2 bases at V and 3 bases at J, leaving 9 bases unmatched. The CDR3 is 17 residues long. Germline lookup yields CDR1 SGHRS and CDR2 YFSETQ. The CDR3 DNA reads as TGCGCCAGCAGCTTAGCCGGAATAGCGGGGGGGAAAGAGACCCAGTACTTC. This sequence encodes CASSLAGIAGGKETQYF.

CDR3 nucleotide sequence: TGTGCCTGGAGTGCCGGACTAGAGGGCGAGCAGTACTTC. This codes for CAWSAGLEGEQYF. V usage is TRBV30 and J usage is TRBJ2-7; 7 bases line up with TRBD2. After removal of 1 base from V and 6 bases from J, the junction contained 6 bases not matched to a gene. The CDR3 spans 13 residues. Per germline, CDR1 GTSNPN and CDR2 SVGIG (reference sequence).

This chain uses TRBV7-2 with TRBJ1-3; tentative D call: TRBD1 (6 bases). Trimming removed 0 bases at V and 0 bases at J, with 9 bases between. The germline V gene encodes CDR1 SGHTA and CDR2 FQGNSA. The CDR3 runs 16 residues. CDR3 region: CASSLATGTSGNTIYF. CDR3 nucleotides: TGTGCCAGCAGCTTAGCCACAGGGACCTCTGGAAACACCATATATTTT.

This sequence joins TRBV2 and TRBJ2-5; D is perhaps TRBD2 (5 bases). CDR3 length equals 11 residues. V was cut by 8 bases and J by 3 bases, with 7 bases left in between. CDR1 and CDR2 from the germline V gene are SNHLY and FYNNEI. The chain's CDR3 is CASVGEETQYF. In nucleotides, the CDR3 is TGTGCCAGCGTGGGAGAAGAGACCCAGTACTTC. Full variable domain (missing parts from reference TRBV2 and TRBJ2-5): EPEVTQTPSHQVTQMGQEVILRCVPISNHLYFYWYRQILGQKVEFLVSFYNNEISEKSEIFDDQFSVERPDGSNFTLKIRSTKLEDSAMYFCASVGEETQYFGPGTRLLVL.

This sequence joins TRBV29-1 and TRBJ2-2, with 11 bases aligning to TRBD1. Germline V gene lookup returns CDR1 SQVTM and CDR2 ANQGSEA. Trimming at V came to 3 bases and at J to 7 bases, leaving 7 bases not matched to a gene. This CDR3 spans 15 amino acids. CDR3 nucleotides: TGCAGCGTTGAGACGAGGACAGGGGGCATCGGGGAGCTGTTTTTT. This gives the protein CSVETRTGGIGELFF.

This clone was observed a single time. The chain couples TRBV28 to TRBJ2-7, with 7 bases fitting TRBD1. This CDR3 contains 14 residues. The germline CDR1 and CDR2 sequences are MDHEN and SYDVKM. V lost 6 bases and J lost 2; bases outside the gene matches: 7. The CDR3 protein is CASRPMGQTYEQYF. CDR3 nucleotide sequence: TGTGCCAGCAGACCTATGGGACAGACCTACGAGCAGTACTTC.